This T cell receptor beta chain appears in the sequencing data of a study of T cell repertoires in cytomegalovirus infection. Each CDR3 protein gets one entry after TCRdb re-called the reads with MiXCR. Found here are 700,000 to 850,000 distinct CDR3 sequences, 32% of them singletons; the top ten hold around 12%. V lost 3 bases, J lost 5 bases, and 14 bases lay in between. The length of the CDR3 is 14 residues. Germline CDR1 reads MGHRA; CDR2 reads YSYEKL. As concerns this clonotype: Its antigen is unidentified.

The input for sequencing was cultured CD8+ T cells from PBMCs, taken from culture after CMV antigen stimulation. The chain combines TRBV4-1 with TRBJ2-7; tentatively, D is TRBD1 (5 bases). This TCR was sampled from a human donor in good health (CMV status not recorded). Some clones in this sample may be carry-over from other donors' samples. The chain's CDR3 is CASSQVKGQHEQYF. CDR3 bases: TGCGCCAGCAGCCAGGTCAAGGGGCAACACGAGCAGTACTTC.